Described below is a single T cell receptor (beta chain) sequence and its context. Its antigen remains unidentified. The sample originates from a study of read filtering for tumor transcriptome and immune sequencing. Study context: DNase treatment preceded whole-transcriptome library preparation. General study findings and limits: Around 84% of IR-seq clonotypes had one read, totaling around 3.3% of reads; RNA-seq: 74.6% and 44.6%.

This library used roughly 0.4 ug RNA and molecular barcoded adaptors spanning alpha/delta and beta/gamma chains. TCRdb re-called the reads with MiXCR, one entry per CDR3 protein. The sample consists of 2,000 to 3,000 distinct CDR3 sequences, just over 65% of them appearing once. In germline, CDR1 is GTSNPN, CDR2 SVGIG (reference sequence). V dropped 1 base and J dropped 6 bases, with 10 bases sitting between them. The CDR3 is 13 amino acids. The receptor was isolated from a donor aged 40 or over with multiple myeloma. This table probably holds off-target reads from a library built for another chain. The sequencing sample was made of a population of CD138-negative cells sorted from bone marrow. V and J are TRBV30 and TRBJ2-4; tentatively, D is TRBD1 (6 bases). CDR3 sequence reads: CAWSAETGNIQYF. As DNA, the CDR3 is TGTGCCTGGAGTGCCGAGACAGGAAACATTCAGTACTTC.